This T cell receptor (beta chain) was documented in a study of neoadjuvant nivolumab and ipilimumab in lung cancer. General study results and limits: TCR richness and clonality were higher in tumors than adjacent uninvolved lung. Blood richness before therapy tracked richness in tumors resected after neoadjuvant therapy.

Measured with immunoSEQ multiplex PCR; TCRdb has only the in-frame clones, and not every one. The sample includes fewer than 40,000 clones, 80% to 90% of them seen just once. The CDR3 spans 15 residues. CDR1 and CDR2 from the germline V gene are SNHLY and FYNNEI. V shed 5 bases, J shed 5 bases, and the junction held 8 bases outside the gene matches. As to this clone: Its target is not known.

The receptor was isolated from an adult with non-small cell lung cancer. The chain combines TRBV2 with TRBJ2-7, with TRBD2 matching 11 bases. This sample comprised peripheral blood, obtained before neoadjuvant nivolumab, alone or with ipilimumab. CDR3 amino acids: CASSRRTSGSNEQYF. The CDR3 DNA is TGTGCCAGCAGTCGACGTACTAGCGGGAGCAACGAGCAGTACTTC.